This T cell receptor (beta chain) was recorded in a study of a mutant IDH1 vaccine in newly diagnosed glioma. Study-wide background: Vaccinations, eight in total, occurred in weeks 1, 3, 5, 7, 11, 15, 19, 23.

Points on this clone: Its antigen is still unknown.

Time point: week 23, last vaccination. With topical imiquimod, each dose of the vaccine consisted of 300 ug of mutant IDH1 20-mer peptide. Profiled with immunoSEQ multiplex PCR; TCRdb holds only in-frame clones, not every one. The data contain tens of thousands of clones, more than 75% of them singletons. The CDR3 is 14 amino acids. Per germline, CDR1 SGHTA and CDR2 FQGNSA. The V gene lost 3 bases and the J gene lost 4 bases, with 12 bases spanning the gap. The chain carries TRBV7-2 and TRBJ1-2; a weak D match, TRBD1 (6 bases). The sequence was obtained from a man aged 25 to 40 with glioma. The sequenced sample was PBMCs, obtained from a glioma patient whose treatment included an IDH1 peptide vaccine. The CDR3 here is CASSLEQGFYGYTF. CDR3 nucleotide sequence: TGTGCCAGCAGCTTGGAGCAGGGGTTCTATGGCTACACCTTC.